This T cell receptor (beta chain) was captured by sequencing in a study of T-cell memory formation after mild COVID-19. Study conclusions and caveats: CD4+ contracting clones were found mainly in CM and EM, and CD8+ ones in EMRA. Later expanders leaned toward CD4+, whereas clones contracting from day 15 to 85 were balanced CD4/CD8.

Germline CDR1 and CDR2: SGHTA and FQGNSA. The CDR3 runs 13 residues. Trimming took off 4 bases at V and 4 bases at J, with 8 bases between the two ends. TCRdb re-called the 5' RACE reads with MiXCR, one entry per CDR3 protein. Of fewer than 250,000 distinct CDR3 sequences detected, more than 25% appear once; the ten largest clones hold more than 9.5%. Concerning this clonotype itself: Antigen: not known.

This TCR was recovered from an adult woman who had mild COVID-19 (a few samples of this study predate the infection). Cell type and time point are not known. The chain combines TRBV7-2 with TRBJ1-5; D remains unclear. The source material was PBMCs or a T cell subset sorted from them (not recorded which). The CDR3 region has the DNA TGTGCCAGCAGCTCAATAGAGAATCAGCCCCAGCATTTT. This encodes CASSSIENQPQHF.